Sequencing of this T cell receptor (beta chain) was carried out in a study of blood T cells in healthy people across ages. Points from the study as a whole: Compared with aged donors, long-lived donors showed fewer expanded clones, suggesting selection.

With respect to this clonotype: Antigen specificity is unknown.

The second PCR ran about 6 to 12 cycles with a sample-barcoded 5' primer and J-beta primers. TCRdb redid the calling of the 5' RACE reads with MiXCR, one entry per CDR3 protein. Of approximately 850,000 distinct CDR3 sequences in the sample, over 45% were seen once. Germline assignment: CDR1 DFQATT and CDR2 SNEGSKA (reference sequence). Germline trimming cut 2 bases from V and 3 bases from J; bases unmatched to any gene: 12. The CDR3 spans 18 residues. The genes are TRBV20-1 and TRBJ2-1; 11 nucleotides match TRBD2. This TCR derives from a man aged 25-45 years in good health. Sequencing was performed on blood. The CDR3 sequence is CSARHPSLAGASYNEQFF. CDR3 DNA sequence: TGCAGTGCTAGACACCCCTCACTAGCGGGGGCCAGCTACAATGAGCAGTTCTTC.